The T cell receptor (beta chain) described here comes from a study of glioma-infiltrating T cells after dendritic cell vaccination. Study overall: The vaccine used monocyte-derived dendritic cells pulsed overnight with autologous tumor lysate.

Time point indicated: after dendritic cell vaccination, including at tumor progression/relapse. Only patients with spare fresh-frozen tumor and over two years of follow-up were included. Isocitrate dehydrogenase mutation was absent in all glioblastoma patients. PBMC were collected before vaccination, two weeks after the third vaccination, and at progression. Only in-frame clones appear in the TCRdb table, and some are missing; sequencing was by immunoSEQ multiplex PCR. The sample carries 100,000 or so clones, over 80% recorded once. The V gene lost 2 bases and the J gene lost 5 bases, with 12 bases spanning the gap. The CDR3 contains 14 residues. CDR1 and CDR2 from the germline V gene are KGHSH and LQKENI.

The chain is built from TRBV18 and TRBJ1-2; maybe TRBD1 (6 bases). The clonotype originates from a human donor with glioblastoma. Sequences were derived from blood, sampled after dendritic cell vaccination. The CDR3 loop reads CASSPGGEGYGYTF. CDR3 DNA sequence: TGTGCCAGCTCACCAGGGGGCGAGGGATATGGCTACACCTTC. Full variable domain (rest looked up from reference TRBV18 and TRBJ1-2): NAGVMQNPRHLVRRRGQEARLRCSPMKGHSHVYWYRQLPEEGLKFMVYLQKENIIDESGMPKERFSAEFPKEGPSILRIQQVVRGDSAAYFCASSPGGEGYGYTFGSGTRLTVV.